One sample yielded the 26 T cell receptor beta chains listed below, sequenced in a study of T cell repertoires in aging, cancer and after chemotherapy. The template was genomic DNA from peripheral blood, not RNA. Multiplex touch-down PCR with TRB-A/B primers amplified rearranged V-D-J TRB sequences. In TCRdb, the multiplex PCR reads were re-called with MiXCR into one record per CDR3 protein. The data contain under 15,000 distinct CDR3 sequences, roughly 20% of them seen just once; the ten biggest clones take up 5% to 6%. Sequencing used blood. Source of these receptors: a human donor in good health.

This clonotype was seen a handful of times. The chain carries TRBV6-5 and TRBJ1-1; maybe TRBD1 (6 bases). Germline V gene lookup returns CDR1 MNHEY and CDR2 SVGAGI. The V end lost 4 bases, the J end lost 0 bases, and 21 bases lay between the germline ends. CDR3 length: 18 residues. The CDR3 region is CASSWGSGTYDMNTEAFF. As DNA, the CDR3 is TGTGCCAGCAGTTGGGGCTCGGGGACATATGACATGAACACTGAAGCTTTCTTT.

This clonotype appeared a few times. V gene TRBV12-3 or TRBV12-4 combines with J gene TRBJ1-5; TRBD1 might be the D (5 bases). The CDR3 length is 14 residues. V lost 2 bases and J 5 bases, leaving 10 bases between the germline ends. The CDR3 sequence is CASSLLGVDQPQHF. The CDR3 region has the DNA TGTGCCAGCAGTTTACTGGGGGTTGATCAGCCCCAGCATTTT.

This clonotype ranks as medium-sized. This chain uses TRBV30 with TRBJ1-2; D is unresolved. The germline CDR1 and CDR2 sequences are GTSNPN and SVGIG (reference sequence). The length of the CDR3 is 13 residues. Trimming left V 2 bases short and J 2 bases short, with 9 bases between. CDR3 loop: CAWSPDRNYGYTF. The CDR3 bases are TGTGCCTGGAGTCCGGACCGCAACTATGGCTACACCTTC.

This clonotype was seen repeatedly, ten times or more. The rearrangement links TRBV5-6 to TRBJ2-3, with 10 bases identical to TRBD2. V lost 2 bases, J lost 5 bases, and 5 bases stayed unmatched. CDR3 length: 15 amino acids. Germline V CDR1 and CDR2: SGHDT, YYEEEE. CDR3 DNA sequence: TGTGCCAGCAGCTTAGGGACTAGCGTGGTAGATACGCAGTATTTT. Its translation is CASSLGTSVVDTQYF. The entire variable domain, with the rest obtained from reference TRBV5-6 and TRBJ2-3, is as follows: DAGVTQSPTHLIKTRGQQVTLRCSPKSGHDTVSWYQQALGQGPQFIFQYYEEEERQRGNFPDRFSGHQFPNYSSELNVNALLLGDSALYLCASSLGTSVVDTQYFGPGTRLTVL.

This clonotype was seen more than once but under ten times. The chain carries TRBV6-5 and TRBJ2-3; 14 bases agree with TRBD2. V trimming: 6 bases; J trimming: 3 bases; junction bases outside the gene matches: 5. The CDR3 has 16 amino acids. Germline CDR1 is MNHEY and CDR2 is SVGAGI. CDR3 sequence (DNA): TGTGCCAGCAGACAGACTAGCGGGGGGGGAACAGATACGCAGTATTTT. Protein: CASRQTSGGGTDTQYF.

The chain employs TRBV24-1 and TRBJ2-3; no reliable D call. CDR1 and CDR2 (germline): KGHDR, SFDVKD. The V gene lost 5 bases and the J gene lost 5 bases, with 13 bases spanning the gap. The CDR3 loop spans 14 amino acids. CDR3 loop: CATSGNPEVDTQYF. Here the CDR3 DNA reads TGTGCCACCAGTGGAAATCCGGAAGTAGATACGCAGTATTTT.

A note on this clonotype: Its ends do not fully match the called genes, so a read error is possible. The chain has TRBV30 and TRBJ2-1, with a tentative D call TRBD1 (5 bases). This CDR3 has 15 residues. In germline, CDR1 is GTSNPN, CDR2 SVGIG (reference sequence). CDR3 region: CAWTSWPQGANEQIF. The CDR3 coding sequence is TGTGCCTGGACCTCCTGGCCTCAAGGGGCAAATGAGCAGATCTTC.

Worth noting for this clonotype: The limits of the CDR3 on the DNA are not certain, so only TCRdb's listed CDR3 is given. V gene TRBV7-2 combines with J gene TRBJ2-2. CDR1 is SGHTA and CDR2 is FQGNSA in the germline V gene. Inclusive of both ends, the CDR3 amounts to 14 amino acids. The CDR3 spells CASPSTSRTGELFF.

The J gene is TRBJ2-7, the V gene TRBV7-9, with D possibly matching TRBD1 (6 bases). Deletions cut 5 bases from V and 0 bases from J, with 11 bases between. In germline, CDR1 is SEHNR, CDR2 FQNEAQ (reference sequence). The CDR3 is 14 residues long. DNA of the CDR3: TGTGCCAGCAGCCCCCAGGGGAACTCCTACGAGCAGTACTTC. It codes for CASSPQGNSYEQYF.

Judged by abundance, this clonotype is medium-sized. The chain recombines TRBV29-1 with TRBJ2-3; maybe TRBD2 (5 bases). The CDR3 spans 12 residues. With 2 bases removed from V and 7 bases from J, the gap between germline ends came to 10 bases. CDR1 SQVTM and CDR2 ANQGSEA come from the germline V gene. DNA of the CDR3: TGCAGCGTTGAATGGACTGTCTATACGCAGTATTTT. Translated, it gives CSVEWTVYTQYF.

In the case of this clonotype: Germline is not matched at one junction end, which may reflect a read error. V and J are TRBV7-2 and TRBJ2-7, with 11 bases identical to TRBD1. The CDR3 totals 15 residues. CDR1 and CDR2 (germline): SGHTA, FQGNSA. The CDR3 DNA reads TGTGCTAGCAGCTTAGGGACAGGGGGTTCCTACGAGCAGTACTTC. Amino acids: CASSLGTGGSYEQYF.

The chain couples TRBV30 to TRBJ1-5, with 9 bases matching TRBD1. V was clipped by 5 bases and J by 4 bases; unmatched bases: 6. This CDR3 contains 14 residues. The germline V gene has CDR1 GTSNPN and CDR2 SVGIG (reference sequence). The chain's CDR3 is CAWSTGGGNQPQHF. The CDR3 DNA reads as TGTGCCTGGTCGACAGGGGGAGGGAATCAGCCCCAGCATTTT. Full variable domain (rest looked up from reference TRBV30 and TRBJ1-5): SQTIHQWPATLVQPVGSPLSLECTVEGTSNPNLYWYRQAAGRGLQLLFYSVGIGQISSEVPQNLSASRPQDRQFILSSKKLLLSDSGFYLCAWSTGGGNQPQHFGDGTRLSIL.

This clonotype was counted a few times. This chain joins TRBV7-9 and TRBJ2-7; TRBD2 might be the D (5 bases). The CDR3 runs to 15 residues. The germline V gene encodes CDR1 SEHNR and CDR2 FQNEAQ (reference sequence). V lost 7 bases and J lost 4, with 20 bases in between. The CDR3 loop reads CASTPTRNGVYEQYF. CDR3 bases: TGTGCCAGCACCCCTACGCGAAACGGGGTTTACGAGCAGTACTTC.

This sequence joins TRBV12-3 or TRBV12-4 and TRBJ2-1; D may correspond to TRBD1 or TRBD2 (6 bases each). Trimming cost V 6 bases and J 6 bases, with 21 bases left between them. The CDR3 runs 16 residues. The CDR3: CASSLGAGQRSNEQFF. CDR3 nucleotide sequence: TGTGCCAGCAGCTTGGGGGCGGGACAAAGAAGCAATGAGCAGTTCTTC.

By sample share, this clonotype is medium-sized (0.01 to 0.1%). The rearrangement uses TRBV20-1 and TRBJ1-3, with D unresolved. The CDR3 length is 14 residues. Germline V gives CDR1 DFQATT, CDR2 SNEGSKA (reference sequence). Trimming stripped 3 bases from V and 0 bases from J, with 9 bases between. CDR3 in amino acids: CSARSGSSGNTIYF. The CDR3 nucleotides read TGCAGTGCTAGGTCCGGGAGCTCTGGAAACACCATATATTTT.

The J gene is TRBJ1-1, the V gene TRBV5-6; D is undetermined. Germline-derived CDR1 and CDR2 are SGHDT and YYEEEE. V was clipped by 2 bases and J by 6 bases, with 8 bases between them. The CDR3 sequence is 12 residues long. This CDR3 reads CASSFSWAEAFF. CDR3 in DNA: TGTGCCAGCAGCTTTAGCTGGGCTGAAGCTTTCTTT.

DNA for the CDR3: TGCGCCAGCAGCCAACAATTCAATTCCGGGGGGATGGTGAGTCAGCCCCAGCATTTT. Its protein product is CASSQQFNSGGMVSQPQHF. The chain joins TRBV4-1 to TRBJ1-5, with a tentative D call TRBD1 (5 bases). The germline V and J ends were trimmed by 2 bases and 6 bases, with 26 bases remaining between them. CDR3 length: 19 amino acids. Germline CDR1 MGHRA, CDR2 YSYEKL.

By sample share, this clonotype is medium-sized (0.01 to 0.1%). The chain joins TRBV20-1 to TRBJ2-7, with TRBD1 matching 7 bases. The junction had 5 bases not matched to a gene; V was cut back by 1 base and J by 2 bases. Germline V lookup: CDR1 DFQATT, CDR2 SNEGSKA (reference sequence). The CDR3 sequence is 14 residues long. The CDR3 is CSARGTGQTYEQYF. The DNA for the CDR3 is TGCAGTGCTAGAGGGACAGGCCAAACCTACGAGCAGTACTTC.

As DNA, the CDR3 is TGTGCCAGCAGCTCTAGCGGGGGGGACTACAATGAGCAGTTCTTC. Amino acid sequence: CASSSSGGDYNEQFF. The chain employs TRBV6-4 and TRBJ2-1; TRBD2 agrees at 12 bases. The CDR3 runs 15 residues. Trimming took 6 bases from V and 3 from J; bases not matched to a gene: 3. Germline V CDR1 and CDR2: MRHNA, SNTAGT.

CDR3 in DNA: TGTGCCAGCTCACCAATGACAGGCCCCGAGGGCTACACCTTC. Amino acid sequence: CASSPMTGPEGYTF. The chain employs TRBV18 and TRBJ1-2, with D tentatively TRBD1 (6 bases). V was clipped by 2 bases and J by 8 bases, with 15 bases between them. The CDR3 has 14 amino acids. Germline V CDR1 and CDR2: KGHSH, LQKENI.

By sample fraction, this clonotype is medium-sized. The chain couples TRBV6-5 to TRBJ2-5; TRBD2 agrees at 8 bases. The V gene end was trimmed by 7 bases and the J gene end by 3 bases; junction bases not matched to a gene: 1. CDR3 length: 12 residues. The germline V gene has CDR1 MNHEY and CDR2 SVGAGI. The CDR3 spells CASTAGEETQYF. CDR3 nucleotides: TGTGCCAGCACAGCGGGGGAAGAGACCCAGTACTTC.

This clonotype was detected many times. The chain recombines TRBV7-9 with TRBJ1-1; no clear D. Trimming left V 3 bases short and J 3 bases short, with 8 bases between. In germline, CDR1 is SEHNR, CDR2 FQNEAQ (reference sequence). The CDR3 totals 13 residues. DNA for the CDR3: TGTGCCAGCAGCTTCACCACCTACACTGAAGCTTTCTTT. Protein product: CASSFTTYTEAFF.

In this sample, this clonotype turned up a few times. The chain's CDR3 is CASSILHRDGGYTF. The CDR3, as DNA: TGCGCCAGCAGCATATTGCACAGGGACGGTGGCTACACCTTC. The chain uses TRBV4-3 and TRBJ1-2, with a weak D call TRBD1 (6 bases). The germline V and J ends were trimmed by 5 bases and 7 bases, with 17 bases remaining between them. This CDR3 has 14 amino acids. Germline V gives CDR1 LGHNA, CDR2 YSLEER.

The rearrangement joins TRBV5-4 to TRBJ2-3; maybe TRBD1 (6 bases). The CDR3 loop spans 15 amino acids. V was cut by 0 bases and J by 0 bases, with 8 bases left in between. Germline CDR1 and CDR2: SGHNT and YYREEE (reference sequence). CDR3 sequence reads: CASSLEGDSTDTQYF. CDR3 coding DNA: TGTGCCAGCAGCTTGGAGGGGGATAGCACAGATACGCAGTATTTT.

The chain is built from TRBV6-5 and TRBJ1-4, with 11 bases that match TRBD1. Germline loops: CDR1 MNHEY, CDR2 SVGAGI. V shed 6 bases, J shed 2 bases, and the junction held 14 bases outside the gene matches. The CDR3 extends over 19 amino acids. The CDR3 sequence is CASSRFRTGGASTNEKLFF. The CDR3 DNA is TGTGCCAGCAGCAGGTTCAGGACAGGGGGCGCCTCTACTAATGAAAAACTGTTTTTT.

This clonotype was seen only a few times. The chain recombines TRBV4-1 with TRBJ2-5; D unresolved. Trimming stripped 4 bases from V and 5 bases from J, with 14 bases between. Germline CDR1 MGHRA, CDR2 YSYEKL. This CDR3 has 14 amino acids. Here the CDR3 DNA reads TGCGCCAGCAGCCTAGGACCTGTCGGGGAGACCCAGTACTTC. Translation: CASSLGPVGETQYF.